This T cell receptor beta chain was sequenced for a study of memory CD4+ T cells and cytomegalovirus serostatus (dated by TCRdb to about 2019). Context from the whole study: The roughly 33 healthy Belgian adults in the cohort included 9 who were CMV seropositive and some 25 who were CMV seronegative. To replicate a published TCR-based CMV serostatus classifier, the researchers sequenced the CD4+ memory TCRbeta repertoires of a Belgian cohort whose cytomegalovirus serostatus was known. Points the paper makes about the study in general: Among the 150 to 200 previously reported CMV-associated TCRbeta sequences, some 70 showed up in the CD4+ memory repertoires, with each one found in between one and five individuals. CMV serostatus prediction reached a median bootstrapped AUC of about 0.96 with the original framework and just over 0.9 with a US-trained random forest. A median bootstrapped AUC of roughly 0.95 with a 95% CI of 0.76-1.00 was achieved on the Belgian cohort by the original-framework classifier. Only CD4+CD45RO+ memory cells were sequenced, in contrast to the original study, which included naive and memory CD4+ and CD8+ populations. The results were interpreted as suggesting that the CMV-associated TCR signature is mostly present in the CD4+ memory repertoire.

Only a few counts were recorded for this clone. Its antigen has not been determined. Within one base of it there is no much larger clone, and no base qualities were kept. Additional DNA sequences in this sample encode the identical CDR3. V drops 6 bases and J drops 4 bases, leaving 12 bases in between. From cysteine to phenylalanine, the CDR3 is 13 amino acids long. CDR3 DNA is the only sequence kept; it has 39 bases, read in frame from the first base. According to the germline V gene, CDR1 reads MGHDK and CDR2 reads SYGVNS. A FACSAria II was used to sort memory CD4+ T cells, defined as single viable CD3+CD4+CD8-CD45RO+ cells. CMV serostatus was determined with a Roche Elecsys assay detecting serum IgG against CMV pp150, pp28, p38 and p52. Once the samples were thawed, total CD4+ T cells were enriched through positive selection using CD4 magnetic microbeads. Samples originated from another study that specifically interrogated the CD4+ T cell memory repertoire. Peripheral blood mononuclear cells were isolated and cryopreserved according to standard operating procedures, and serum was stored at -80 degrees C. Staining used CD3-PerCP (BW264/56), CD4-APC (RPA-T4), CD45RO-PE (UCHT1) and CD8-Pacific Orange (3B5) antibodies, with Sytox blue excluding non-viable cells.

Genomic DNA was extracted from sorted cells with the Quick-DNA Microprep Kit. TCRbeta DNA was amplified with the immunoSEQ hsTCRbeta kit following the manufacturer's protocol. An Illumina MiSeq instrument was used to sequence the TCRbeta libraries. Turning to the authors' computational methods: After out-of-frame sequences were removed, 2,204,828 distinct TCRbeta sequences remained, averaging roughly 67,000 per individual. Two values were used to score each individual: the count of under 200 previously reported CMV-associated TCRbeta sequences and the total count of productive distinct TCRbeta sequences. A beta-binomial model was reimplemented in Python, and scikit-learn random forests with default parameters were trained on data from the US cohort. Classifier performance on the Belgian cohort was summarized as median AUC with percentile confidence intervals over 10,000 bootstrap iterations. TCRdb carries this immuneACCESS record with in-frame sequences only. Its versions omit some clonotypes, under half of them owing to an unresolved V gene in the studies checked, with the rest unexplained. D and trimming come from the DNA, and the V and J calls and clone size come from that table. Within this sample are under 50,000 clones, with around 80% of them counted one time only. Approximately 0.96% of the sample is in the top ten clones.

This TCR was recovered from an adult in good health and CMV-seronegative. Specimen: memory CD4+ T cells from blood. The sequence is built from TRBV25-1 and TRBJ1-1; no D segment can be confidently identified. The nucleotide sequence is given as TGTGCCAGCAGGCGTGGTGGCGGCACTGAAGCTTTCTTT. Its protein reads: CASRRGGGTEAFF.